The 2 T cell receptor beta chains reported below all come from one sample, sequenced in a study of read filtering for tumor transcriptome and immune sequencing. The library was built from roughly 400 ng RNA with molecular barcoded adaptors for alpha/delta and beta/gamma chains. TCRdb used MiXCR to reprocess the reads, holding one entry per CDR3 protein. The sample holds about 280 distinct CDR3 sequences; 79% are singletons and the top ten take roughly a quarter. Sample: a population of CD138-negative cells sorted from bone marrow. The origin of the receptors is a donor aged 40 or over with multiple myeloma. This table probably holds off-target reads from a library built for another chain.

The gene calls are TRBV12-3 or TRBV12-4 and TRBJ2-1; a possible D gene is TRBD2 (6 bases). V gave up 3 bases and J gave up 9 bases, with 9 bases separating them. The CDR3 extends over 12 amino acids. CDR3 bases: TGTGCCAGCAGTTTGGAGGGGACTGAGCAGTTCTTC. Its translation is CASSLEGTEQFF.

A note on this clonotype: Lacking the conserved final phenylalanine or tryptophan, this CDR3 likely reflects a read error. V and J are TRBV14 and TRBJ1-1; D remains ambiguous. Trimming pared 4 bases from V and 7 bases from J, leaving 22 bases between. The germline gives CDR1 SGHDN, CDR2 FVKESK. This CDR3 has 16 amino acids. In DNA, the CDR3 is TGTGCCAGCAGCCCAAAACCTGGACTTCCATACGGTGAAGCTTTCTCT. Amino acid sequence: CASSPKPGLPYGEAFS.